This TCR beta chain originates from a study of T cell repertoires in cytomegalovirus infection. Via MiXCR, TCRdb re-called the reads, giving one row per CDR3 protein. The sample contains approximately 730,000 distinct CDR3 sequences, roughly 33% of which appear only once. Looked up from germline, CDR1 is MNHNS and CDR2 is SASEGT. This CDR3 has 14 residues. V dropped 7 bases and J dropped 2; count of bases not matched to a gene: 6. This clonotype has more than one count but fewer than ten. Antigen: not known. The genes are TRBV6-1 and TRBJ1-2; 8 nucleotides align to TRBD1. This sequence originates from a human donor in good health (CMV status not recorded). Some clones in this sample may be carry-over from other donors' samples. The starting material was cultured PBMCs, obtained from culture after CMV antigen stimulation. For the CDR3, the DNA is TGTGCCAGCAAAGCGCGGACAGGGAACTATGGCTACACCTTC. It codes for CASKARTGNYGYTF.